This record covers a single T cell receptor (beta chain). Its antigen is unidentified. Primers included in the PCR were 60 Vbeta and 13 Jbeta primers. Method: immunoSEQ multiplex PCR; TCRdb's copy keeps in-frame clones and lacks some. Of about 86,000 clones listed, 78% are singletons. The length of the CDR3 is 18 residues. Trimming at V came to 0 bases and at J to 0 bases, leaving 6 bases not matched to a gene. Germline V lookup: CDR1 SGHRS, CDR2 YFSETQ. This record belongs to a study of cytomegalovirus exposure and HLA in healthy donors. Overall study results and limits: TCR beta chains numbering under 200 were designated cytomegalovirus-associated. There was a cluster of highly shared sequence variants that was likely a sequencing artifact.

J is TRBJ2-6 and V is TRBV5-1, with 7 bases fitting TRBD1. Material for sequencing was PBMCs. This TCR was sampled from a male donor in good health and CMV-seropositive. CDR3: CASSLAGTAPSGANVLTF. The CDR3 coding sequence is TGCGCCAGCAGCTTGGCTGGGACAGCCCCCTCTGGGGCCAACGTCCTGACTTTC.